This passage covers 16 T cell receptor beta chains from one sample sequenced in a study of T cells in Graves' hyperthyroidism and ophthalmopathy. Amplified regions were TCR beta CDR3 sequences from RNA transcripts. Initially, a first-round RT-PCR of the TCR CDR3 employed the HTBI primer set. MiXCR was run by TCRdb on the multiplex PCR reads, yielding one entry per CDR3 protein. The sample carries some 800,000 distinct CDR3 sequences, 38% recorded once. The sequenced sample was blood. The receptors here all came from a man between 18 and 35 years old with Graves' hyperthyroidism.

This clonotype was observed many times. The chain couples TRBV2 to TRBJ2-5; D is possibly TRBD2 (6 bases). V lost 10 bases to trimming and J lost 2 bases, with 14 bases between them. The CDR3 has 13 amino acids. CDR1 and CDR2 from the germline V gene are SNHLY and FYNNEI. The chain's CDR3 is CATLTGGQETQYF. The CDR3 DNA follows: TGTGCCACCCTCACAGGAGGGCAAGAGACCCAGTACTTC.

This clonotype was detected once. One base away lies a much larger clone, so this may be a sequencing read error. CDR3 nucleotides: TGTGCCAGCAGCCTACTGACACCGAATTCACCCCTCCACTTT. It encodes CASSLLTPNSPLHF. The chain carries TRBV5-6 and TRBJ1-6; D is ambiguous. The CDR3 loop spans 14 amino acids. CDR1 and CDR2 (germline): SGHDT, YYEEEE. V lost 4 bases to trimming and J lost 7 bases, with 12 bases between them.

The J gene is TRBJ2-2, the V gene TRBV20-1; D is possibly TRBD2 (5 bases). Trimming cost V 6 bases and J 0 bases, with 14 bases left between them. This CDR3 region has 15 residues. From germline, CDR1 is DFQATT and CDR2 SNEGSKA (reference sequence). This CDR3 is CSATDFRANTGELFF. CDR3 in DNA: TGCAGTGCCACGGACTTCCGCGCGAACACCGGGGAGCTGTTTTTT.

This clonotype occurred once. The rearrangement uses TRBV6-5 and TRBJ2-2; TRBD1 matches at 11 bases. The germline CDR1 and CDR2 sequences are MNHEY and SVGAGI. The CDR3 spans 15 residues. Unmatched junction bases numbered 7, after V lost 7 bases and J lost 6 bases. The CDR3 DNA reads TGTGCCAGCATGGGATGGACAGGGGGCTCCGGGGAGCTGTTTTTT. Its translation is CASMGWTGGSGELFF.

This sequence joins TRBV15 and TRBJ1-2, with 9 bases that match TRBD1. The germline V gene has CDR1 LNHNV and CDR2 YYDKDF (reference sequence). The J segment lost 4 bases and the V segment lost 5 bases, leaving 11 bases of the junction unmatched. The CDR3 runs 16 residues. The DNA of the CDR3 is TGTGCCACCAGCCGGAGAACCGGGACAGGGCGCTATGGCTACACCTTC. It yields the protein CATSRRTGTGRYGYTF.

In regard to this clonotype: One junction end disagrees with the germline gene, perhaps due to a read error. The chain carries TRBV7-2 and TRBJ2-7; TRBD1 agrees at 9 bases. The CDR3 runs to 17 residues. CDR1 is SGHTA and CDR2 is FQGNSA in the germline V gene. The CDR3 region is CASSQEVGPGTGYEQYF. The CDR3 bases are TGCGCCAGCAGCCAAGAAGTCGGCCCCGGGACAGGGTACGAGCAGTACTTC.

The CDR3 reads CASSLNSDYGYTIYF. CDR3 nucleotides: TGTGCCAGCAGCTTAAACTCCGACTATGGCTACACCATATATTTT. V usage is TRBV7-3 and J usage is TRBJ1-3; D is ambiguous. V was clipped by 1 base and J by 8 bases, with 15 bases between them. Germline V lookup: CDR1 SGHTA, CDR2 FQGTGA. CDR3 size: 15 residues.

The chain carries TRBV14 and TRBJ2-7, with D perhaps TRBD2 (6 bases). There are 16 residues in the CDR3. The germline V gene has CDR1 SGHDN and CDR2 FVKESK. The V end lost 6 bases, the J end lost 0 bases, and 18 bases lay between the germline ends. CDR3 protein: CASSYSGSGYSYEQYF. CDR3 nucleotides: TGTGCCAGCAGTTACTCGGGTAGCGGCTACTCCTACGAGCAGTACTTC.

This chain connects TRBV4-1 to TRBJ1-1; no clear D gene. The V gene lost 1 base and the J gene lost 5 bases, with 11 bases spanning the gap. The germline V gene encodes CDR1 MGHRA and CDR2 YSYEKL. CDR3 length: 14 amino acids. The CDR3 region is CASSQVAQLTEAFF. The CDR3 DNA sequence: TGCGCCAGCAGCCAAGTTGCGCAGTTGACTGAAGCTTTCTTT.

This clonotype has just a few counts. V and J are TRBV4-3 and TRBJ1-6, with no clear D. Germline V gives CDR1 LGHNA, CDR2 YSLEER. With 0 bases removed from V and 10 bases from J, the gap between germline ends came to 4 bases. This CDR3 has 12 amino acids. The CDR3 sequence is CASSQERSPLHF. CDR3 in DNA: TGCGCCAGCAGCCAAGAGCGGTCACCCCTCCACTTT.

The rearrangement links TRBV15 to TRBJ2-2, with TRBD1 as a possible D gene (6 bases). The CDR3 has 17 amino acids. Germline lookup yields CDR1 LNHNV and CDR2 YYDKDF (reference sequence). Between the trimmed V and J ends, which lost 1 base and 4 bases, there was a span of 16 bases. CDR3: CATSRGTVGFVTGELFF. The CDR3 DNA sequence: TGTGCCACCAGCAGAGGGACAGTGGGGTTTGTCACCGGGGAGCTGTTTTTT.

This clonotype was found a few times. The chain uses TRBV9 and TRBJ2-2; D unresolved. The V and J ends lost 3 bases and 2 bases respectively, with 11 bases between them. Germline-derived CDR1 and CDR2 are SGDLS and YYNGEE. The CDR3 is 15 amino acids. As DNA, the CDR3 is TGTGCCAGCAGCGAAACTACAAGAAACACCGGGGAGCTGTTTTTT. As protein: CASSETTRNTGELFF.

Ten or more counts support this clonotype. The J gene is TRBJ1-2, the V gene TRBV15; D is uncertain. Trimming shortened V by 4 bases and J by 9 bases, and 18 bases separated the two germline ends. Germline lookup yields CDR1 LNHNV and CDR2 YYDKDF (reference sequence). The length of the CDR3 is 14 residues. The CDR3 DNA reads as TGTGCCACCAGCAACGGACGGGGAACTATGCGCTACACCTTC. Protein product: CATSNGRGTMRYTF.

The chain combines TRBV19 with TRBJ1-4, with 9 bases lining up with TRBD1. CDR3 length equals 16 residues. The V gene end was trimmed by 3 bases and the J gene end by 4 bases; junction bases not matched to a gene: 6. Per germline, CDR1 LNHDA and CDR2 SQIVND (reference sequence). The CDR3 DNA follows: TGTGCCAGTAGTATTTGGACAGGGGCGAATAATGAAAAACTGTTTTTT. This codes for CASSIWTGANNEKLFF.

Turning to this clonotype: A read error may explain this, as a much larger clone is one base away. The final CDR3 position lacks the conserved phenylalanine or tryptophan, pointing to a likely read error. The rearrangement uses TRBV10-2 and TRBJ2-5; D is perhaps TRBD2 (6 bases). This CDR3 comprises 14 residues. Trimming stripped 2 bases from V and 9 bases from J, with 16 bases between. Germline CDR1 reads WSHSY; CDR2 reads SAAADI. The CDR3 DNA reads TGCGCCAGCAGTGAGAGGGGACCTAGCGTCCCCCAGTACCTC. Protein sequence: CASSERGPSVPQYL.

The chain couples TRBV10-3 to TRBJ2-2; TRBD2 matches 11 bases. The CDR3 consists of 15 residues. Germline CDR1 reads ENHRY; CDR2 reads SYGVKD. The ends lost 6 bases at V and 3 bases at J; junction bases unmatched: 3. CDR3 residues: CAISQLAGDTGELFF. For the CDR3, the DNA is TGTGCCATCAGCCAACTAGCGGGGGACACCGGGGAGCTGTTTTTT.